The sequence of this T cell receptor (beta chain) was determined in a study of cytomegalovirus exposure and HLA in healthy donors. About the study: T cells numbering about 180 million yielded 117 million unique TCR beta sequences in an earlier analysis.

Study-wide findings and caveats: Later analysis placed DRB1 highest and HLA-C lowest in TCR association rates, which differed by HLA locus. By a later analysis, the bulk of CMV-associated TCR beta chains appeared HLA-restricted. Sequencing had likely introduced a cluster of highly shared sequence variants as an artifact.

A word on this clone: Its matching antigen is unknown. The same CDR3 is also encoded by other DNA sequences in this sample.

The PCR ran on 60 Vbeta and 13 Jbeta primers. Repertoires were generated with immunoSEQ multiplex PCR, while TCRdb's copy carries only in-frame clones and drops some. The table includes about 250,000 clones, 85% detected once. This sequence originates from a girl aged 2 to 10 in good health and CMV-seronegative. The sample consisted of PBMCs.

The CDR3 here is CASSLGQSNTEAFF. In DNA, the CDR3 is TGCGCCAGCAGCTTGGGTCAGTCGAACACTGAAGCTTTCTTT. The rearrangement uses TRBV5-1 and TRBJ1-1; D uncertain. CDR3 length equals 14 residues. Germline CDR1 is SGHRS and CDR2 is YFSETQ. V lost 0 bases to trimming and J lost 1 base, with 7 bases between them.